These 31 T cell receptor beta chains were all obtained from the same sample, sequenced in a study of shared clonotypes between healthy human individuals. Assay: immunoSEQ multiplex PCR; the TCRdb copy retains only in-frame clones and omits some. The sample shows approximately 470,000 clones, 65% to 85% of them seen only once. Material: PBMCs. The receptors derive from a woman aged 40 to 55 in good health. Some clones in this sample may be carry-over from other donors' samples.

The rearrangement joins TRBV7-2 to TRBJ2-7, with 12 nucleotides matching TRBD2. With 6 bases clipped from V and 4 bases from J, the junction kept 7 bases outside the gene matches. The germline V gene has CDR1 SGHTA and CDR2 FQGNSA. The CDR3 consists of 15 residues. CDR3 nucleotide sequence: TGTGCCAGCAGTCGACTAGCGGGAGCGGGTTACGAGCAGTACTTC. Its protein product is CASSRLAGAGYEQYF.

In this sample, this clone turned up once. The chain links TRBV4-2 to TRBJ1-4; TRBD1 might be the D (6 bases). The CDR3 spans 15 residues. Trimming removed 5 bases from V and 9 bases from J, with 19 bases in between. Germline lookup yields CDR1 LGHNA and CDR2 YNFKEQ. CDR3 nucleotide sequence: TGTGCCAGCAGCTCCTCGGAAGGGGGGGATCAAAAACTGTTTTTT. Amino acid sequence: CASSSSEGGDQKLFF.

This rearrangement joins TRBV14 to TRBJ1-2, with D perhaps TRBD1 (6 bases). Trimming removed 2 bases at V and 3 bases at J, with 13 bases between. Per germline, CDR1 SGHDN and CDR2 FVKESK. The CDR3 runs to 15 residues. The CDR3 is CASSQYREIDYGYTF. The CDR3 bases are TGTGCCAGCAGCCAATACAGGGAGATTGACTATGGCTACACCTTC.

V and J are TRBV28 and TRBJ2-1; a possible D gene is TRBD2 (6 bases). From germline, CDR1 is MDHEN and CDR2 SYDVKM. This CDR3 has 17 amino acids. Trimming cost V 6 bases and J 3 bases, with 21 bases left between them. The CDR3 protein is CASSLIQGSGDYNEQFF. CDR3 nucleotides: TGTGCCAGCAGCCTAATTCAGGGTAGCGGTGACTACAATGAGCAGTTCTTC.

The chain carries TRBV2 and TRBJ2-7; no definite D call. Trimming stripped 5 bases from V and 6 bases from J, with 8 bases between. The CDR3 consists of 11 residues. CDR1 SNHLY and CDR2 FYNNEI come from the germline V gene. The CDR3 sequence: CASSLSSEQYF. CDR3 DNA: TGTGCCAGCAGTTTGTCTAGCGAGCAGTACTTC.

The V gene is TRBV28, the J gene TRBJ2-1, with 8 bases fitting TRBD2. The CDR3 runs to 16 residues. Trimming at V came to 7 bases and at J to 4 bases, leaving 12 bases not matched to a gene. The germline V gene encodes CDR1 MDHEN and CDR2 SYDVKM. The CDR3, as DNA: TGTGCCAGCATAACTTCGAGCGGGAGTGGATACAATGAGCAGTTCTTC. Its translation: CASITSSGSGYNEQFF.

Of note for this clone: A far larger clone is off by one base, so a read error is likely. This chain uses TRBV10-2 with TRBJ1-4; D is ambiguous. Germline V CDR1 and CDR2: WSHSY, SAAADI. The V and J ends lost 2 bases and 8 bases respectively, with 6 bases between them. The CDR3 contains 12 residues. The CDR3 sequence: CASSEPKEKLFF. In DNA, the CDR3 is TGCGCCAGCAGTGAGCCGAAAGAAAAACTGTTTTTT.

The chain recombines TRBV19 with TRBJ1-2, with D possibly being TRBD1 (6 bases). The germline CDR1 and CDR2 sequences are LNHDA and SQIVND (reference sequence). The CDR3 runs to 14 residues. Trimming took off 4 bases at V and 4 bases at J, with 13 bases between the two ends. CDR3 in DNA: TGTGCCAGTAGTAAAACAGGGTTCGTCTATGGCTACACCTTC. It yields the protein CASSKTGFVYGYTF.

V usage is TRBV28 and J usage is TRBJ2-3; 10 nucleotides align to TRBD2. Trimming cost V 10 bases and J 5 bases; bases outside gene matches: 6. The V gene's germline CDR1 is MDHEN and CDR2 SYDVKM. CDR3 length: 13 amino acids. Here the CDR3 reads CATSGRAVDTQYF. DNA for the CDR3: TGTGCCACCAGCGGGAGGGCCGTAGATACGCAGTATTTT.

This CDR3 reads CASSFSGADRGGNGYTF. The CDR3 DNA sequence: TGTGCCAGCAGCTTTTCTGGGGCTGACAGGGGCGGAAATGGCTACACCTTC. The chain carries TRBV7-2 and TRBJ1-2; 8 bases are shared with TRBD1. The trim removed 3 bases at V and 6 bases at J, leaving 15 bases unmatched. CDR1 and CDR2 (germline): SGHTA, FQGNSA. The CDR3 is made up of 17 amino acids.

As for this clone: This CDR3 is also generated by other DNA sequences in the sample. This chain links TRBV18 with TRBJ1-4; D not certain. The CDR3 is 13 amino acids. CDR1 and CDR2 from the germline V gene are KGHSH and LQKENI. Trimming took off 3 bases at V and 1 base at J, with 3 bases between the two ends. The CDR3 DNA sequence: TGTGCCAGCTCACCCGGAACTAATGAAAAACTGTTTTTT. Translated: CASSPGTNEKLFF.

This sequence joins TRBV7-6 and TRBJ1-2; 8 bases align to TRBD1. Trimming cost V 3 bases and J 4 bases; bases outside gene matches: 4. This CDR3 contains 14 residues. From germline, CDR1 is SGHVS and CDR2 FNYEAQ. CDR3 amino acids: CASSFPDRAYGYTF. The CDR3 region has the DNA TGTGCCAGCAGCTTTCCGGACAGGGCCTATGGCTACACCTTC. Variable domain in full (rest from reference TRBV7-6 and TRBJ1-2): GAGVSQSPRYKVTKRGQDVALRCDPISGHVSLYWYRQALGQGPEFLTYFNYEAQQDKSGLPNDRFSAERPEGSISTLTIQRTEQRDSAMYRCASSFPDRAYGYTFGSGTRLTVV.

In DNA, the CDR3 is TGTGCCAGCAGCCAAGAGGGAGGGAGGGACACCGGGGAGCTGTTTTTT. It encodes CASSQEGGRDTGELFF. This chain links TRBV4-2 with TRBJ2-2; TRBD2 matches 7 bases. The J segment lost 3 bases and the V segment lost 0 bases, leaving 4 bases of the junction unmatched. The CDR3 contains 16 residues. Looked up from germline, CDR1 is LGHNA and CDR2 is YNFKEQ.

This rearrangement joins TRBV2 to TRBJ2-5, with D unresolved. The CDR3 is made up of 13 amino acids. V was trimmed by 4 bases and J by 3 bases, leaving 9 bases between them. Per the germline V gene, CDR1 is SNHLY and CDR2 is FYNNEI. The CDR3 sequence is CASSVRSEETQYF. CDR3 nucleotides: TGTGCCAGCAGTGTCAGGAGTGAAGAGACCCAGTACTTC.

The V and J genes are TRBV5-1 and TRBJ2-7; 9 bases map to TRBD2. The junction had 4 bases not matched to a gene; V was cut back by 5 bases and J by 4 bases. Germline V gene lookup returns CDR1 SGHRS and CDR2 YFSETQ. CDR3 length equals 13 residues. For the CDR3, the DNA is TGCGCCAGCAGGCGGGGGGGCCATTACGAGCAGTACTTC. It translates to CASRRGGHYEQYF.

Many counts were recorded for this clone. This CDR3 is also generated by other DNA sequences in the sample. The J gene is TRBJ1-1, the V gene TRBV6-6, with D possibly matching TRBD1 (6 bases). The V and J ends lost 6 bases and 1 base respectively, with 12 bases between them. CDR1 is MNHNY, CDR2 SVGAGI, per germline (reference sequence). This CDR3 region has 14 residues. CDR3 region: CASSPDRTNTEAFF. CDR3 in DNA: TGTGCCAGCAGCCCAGACAGGACGAACACTGAAGCTTTCTTT.

This clone was counted ten times or more. V gene TRBV27 combines with J gene TRBJ2-7; 7 positions match TRBD1. Germline values: CDR1 MNHEY, CDR2 SMNVEV (reference sequence). The trim removed 6 bases at V and 0 bases at J, leaving 17 bases unmatched. CDR3 length: 18 amino acids. The CDR3 region is CASSRYGITGQTSYEQYF. CDR3 DNA sequence: TGTGCCAGCAGCCGTTATGGGATCACGGGACAGACCTCCTACGAGCAGTACTTC.

As regards this clone: A read error is likely here: a far larger clone is one base away. The chain's CDR3 is CASSTTSGSIF. The CDR3 nucleotides are TGTGCCAGCAGTACAACTAGCGGGAGTATCTTC. The chain has TRBV2 and TRBJ2-1; 11 nucleotides agree with TRBD2. The CDR3 is made up of 11 amino acids. The germline V gene encodes CDR1 SNHLY and CDR2 FYNNEI.

The chain has TRBV28 and TRBJ2-1; possible D gene TRBD1, 5 bases. The CDR3 runs 15 residues. V lost 6 bases to trimming and J lost 8 bases, with 20 bases between them. Germline loops: CDR1 MDHEN, CDR2 SYDVKM. The CDR3 loop reads CASSAPRQGFDEQFF. The CDR3 nucleotides are TGTGCCAGCAGCGCTCCTAGGCAGGGTTTCGATGAGCAGTTCTTC.

The table lists this clone with many counts. The chain combines TRBV2 with TRBJ2-1; D could derive from TRBD1 or TRBD2 (7 bases each). Trimming stripped 2 bases from V and 8 bases from J, with 13 bases between. The CDR3 has 14 residues. Germline V gives CDR1 SNHLY, CDR2 FYNNEI. CDR3 loop: CASSERAGGDEQFF. DNA for the CDR3: TGTGCCAGCAGTGAAAGGGCAGGGGGGGATGAGCAGTTCTTC.

This clone was detected once. This rearrangement joins TRBV10-3 to TRBJ2-1, with D tentatively TRBD2 (5 bases). Trimming took 3 bases from V and 6 from J, leaving 21 bases between them. Germline V gives CDR1 ENHRY, CDR2 SYGVKD. The CDR3 spans 17 residues. The CDR3 spells CAISESLASPGVNEQFF. As DNA, the CDR3 is TGTGCCATCAGTGAATCTTTGGCCTCACCCGGGGTCAATGAGCAGTTCTTC.

The J gene is TRBJ2-3, the V gene TRBV5-1; unclear D gene. V was pared by 2 bases and J by 5 bases, with 12 bases between. This CDR3 contains 14 residues. From germline, CDR1 is SGHRS and CDR2 YFSETQ. CDR3 sequence (DNA): TGCGCCAGCAGCTTCCGGGTTGACGGAGATACGCAGTATTTT. As protein: CASSFRVDGDTQYF.

The chain couples TRBV6-5 to TRBJ2-7; the match to TRBD1 covers 11 bases. CDR1 and CDR2 from the germline V gene are MNHEY and SVGAGI. The CDR3 contains 15 residues. Losses at the gene ends were 5 bases for V and 6 bases for J; bases not matched to a gene: 9. The CDR3 here is CASSQRDRGGLEQYF. In nucleotides, the CDR3 is TGTGCCAGCAGTCAACGGGACAGGGGGGGGCTCGAGCAGTACTTC.

About this clone itself: The sample has other DNA sequences that encode this CDR3 too. The V call is TRBV30, the J call TRBJ2-7, with D perhaps matching TRBD2 (6 bases). The V end lost 1 base, the J end lost 0 bases, and 10 bases lay between the germline ends. CDR3 length: 14 residues. Looked up from germline, CDR1 is GTSNPN and CDR2 is SVGIG (reference sequence). CDR3 in DNA: TGTGCCTGGAGTGGAGGCGGGATCTCCTACGAGCAGTACTTC. It specifies CAWSGGGISYEQYF. Filled out from reference TRBV30 and TRBJ2-7, the complete variable domain reads SQTIHQWPATLVQPVGSPLSLECTVEGTSNPNLYWYRQAAGRGLQLLFYSVGIGQISSEVPQNLSASRPQDRQFILSSKKLLLSDSGFYLCAWSGGGISYEQYFGPGTRLTVT.

CDR3 nucleotide sequence: TGTGCCAGCAGCATTTTCGGACAGGGAAGGACTGAAGCTTTCTTT. Amino acids: CASSIFGQGRTEAFF. The V and J genes are TRBV7-2 and TRBJ1-1, with TRBD1 matching over 8 bases. From germline, CDR1 is SGHTA and CDR2 FQGNSA. V shed 5 bases and J 5 bases; nucleotides not matched to a gene: 10. The CDR3 loop spans 15 amino acids.

This clone was seen only a few times. CDR3 region: CASSYTGTSRFF. Here the CDR3 DNA reads TGTGCCAGCAGTTATACCGGGACTAGTCGGTTCTTC. This sequence joins TRBV7-9 and TRBJ2-1; 8 nucleotides agree with TRBD2. This CDR3 region has 12 residues. Germline-derived CDR1 and CDR2 are SEHNR and FQNEAQ (reference sequence). Losses at the gene ends were 6 bases for V and 15 bases for J; bases not matched to a gene: 10.

V usage is TRBV29-1 and J usage is TRBJ1-1, with D possibly being TRBD1 (5 bases). The CDR3 sequence is 12 residues long. CDR1 is SQVTM and CDR2 is ANQGSEA in the germline V gene. V lost 3 bases, J lost 8 bases, and 13 bases lay in between. The DNA of the CDR3 is TGCAGCGTTGAGGCCGACAGCCTCGAAGCTTTCTTT. Amino acids: CSVEADSLEAFF.

The V gene is TRBV18, the J gene TRBJ2-1; 9 positions match TRBD2. The V segment lost 4 bases and the J segment 5 bases; nucleotides outside the gene matches: 3. CDR3 size: 14 residues. Germline V gene data show CDR1 as KGHSH and CDR2 as LQKENI. CDR3 sequence: CASSQTSGDNEQFF. For the CDR3, the DNA is TGTGCCAGCTCACAGACTAGCGGAGACAATGAGCAGTTCTTC.

This clone has more than one count but fewer than ten. This chain's CDR3 is CAISEPSPDRAGGLSTEAFF. The CDR3, as DNA: TGTGCCATCAGTGAGCCCTCTCCGGACAGAGCCGGTGGCTTAAGCACTGAAGCTTTCTTT. J is TRBJ1-1 and V is TRBV10-3; weak D call: TRBD1 (6 bases). Germline V gene data show CDR1 as ENHRY and CDR2 as SYGVKD. The CDR3 has 20 amino acids. Trimming stripped 2 bases from V and 4 bases from J, with 29 bases between.

V and J are TRBV11-3 and TRBJ2-7, with D tentatively TRBD1 (5 bases). In germline, CDR1 is SGHNT, CDR2 YENEEA. V lost 10 bases and J 3 bases, leaving 22 bases between the germline ends. The CDR3 has 15 residues. CDR3 sequence reads: CATIPRARNRYEQYF. The CDR3, as DNA: TGTGCCACTATCCCCAGGGCTCGCAACCGCTACGAGCAGTACTTC.

Turning to this clone: This likely stems from a read error, as it lies one base from a far larger clone. This sequence joins TRBV6-6 and TRBJ2-1; the D gene is possibly TRBD2 (5 bases). The germline V gene has CDR1 MNHNY and CDR2 SVGAGI (reference sequence). The CDR3 contains 15 residues. The ends were cut back, 8 bases at V and 9 bases at J, with 23 bases in the middle. CDR3 protein: CASSTLVRLSGEQFF. DNA for the CDR3: TGTGCCAGCTCGACGCTGGTGAGACTAAGTGGTGAGCAGTTCTTC.